This TCR beta chain was obtained from a study of T cell repertoires in aging, cancer and after chemotherapy. Study background: The full dataset contained several million TCR reads.

Peripheral blood genomic DNA, not sorted cells or RNA, was the template. CDR1 is KGHSH and CDR2 is LQKENI in the germline V gene. Trimming left V 2 bases short and J 8 bases short, with 7 bases between. This CDR3 has 13 residues. This clonotype has just a few counts. Multiplex touch-down PCR with TRB-A/B primers amplified rearranged V-D-J TRB sequences. TCRdb redid the calling of the multiplex PCR reads with MiXCR, one entry per CDR3 protein. Among around 10,000 distinct CDR3 sequences listed, about 30% were seen once. The rearrangement uses TRBV18 and TRBJ1-6; D is unclear. This TCR was sampled from a human donor in good health. The donor label of this sample is uncertain. Sample: blood. The CDR3 nucleotides read TGTGCCAGCTCACCATTTGTGGATTCACCCCTCCACTTT. Amino acids: CASSPFVDSPLHF. The full variable domain, completed using reference TRBV18 and TRBJ1-6, is NAGVMQNPRHLVRRRGQEARLRCSPMKGHSHVYWYRQLPEEGLKFMVYLQKENIIDESGMPKERFSAEFPKEGPSILRIQQVVRGDSAAYFCASSPFVDSPLHFGNGTRLTVT.